This entry is about one T cell receptor beta chain. Germline CDR1 KGHSH, CDR2 LQKENI. This CDR3 has 14 amino acids. V lost 5 bases and J lost 2, with 10 bases in between. Assay: immunoSEQ multiplex PCR; the TCRdb copy retains only in-frame clones and omits some. This sample has 2 million to 2.5 million clones, with more than 80% found just once. These data originate in a study of shared clonotypes between healthy human individuals. The rearrangement uses TRBV18 and TRBJ1-5, with D possibly TRBD1 on 6 matching bases. The TCR comes from a man between 18 and 35 years old in good health. Some clones in this sample may be carry-over from other donors' samples. The source material was naive CD4+ T cells from PBMCs. As for subset: CD45RA+ positively selected. The CDR3 reads CASSAGGGNQPQHF. CDR3 DNA sequence: TGTGCCAGCTCAGCGGGGGGCGGCAATCAGCCCCAGCATTTT.